This T cell receptor (beta chain) was captured in a study of Graves' ophthalmopathy and Graves' hyperthyroidism. TCR beta CDR3 amplification used RNA transcripts. The first round was an RT-PCR with HTBI primers, and the second round was a multiplex PCR. Each CDR3 protein is one row after TCRdb ran MiXCR on the multiplex PCR reads. Of 680,000 or so distinct CDR3 sequences listed, over 20% were seen once; the top ten hold approximately 7%. In germline, CDR1 is MDHEN, CDR2 SYDVKM. V was pared by 5 bases and J by 7 bases, with 14 bases between. CDR3 length equals 13 residues. Input material: peripheral blood. This TCR came from a woman between 18 and 29 years old with stable Graves' hyperthyroidism. Some clones in this sample may be carry-over from other donors' samples. J is TRBJ1-2 and V is TRBV28; TRBD1 might be the D (5 bases). The DNA of the CDR3 is TGTGCCAGCAGTCTCCACGGGGGGATTGGCTACACCTTC. Its translation: CASSLHGGIGYTF.